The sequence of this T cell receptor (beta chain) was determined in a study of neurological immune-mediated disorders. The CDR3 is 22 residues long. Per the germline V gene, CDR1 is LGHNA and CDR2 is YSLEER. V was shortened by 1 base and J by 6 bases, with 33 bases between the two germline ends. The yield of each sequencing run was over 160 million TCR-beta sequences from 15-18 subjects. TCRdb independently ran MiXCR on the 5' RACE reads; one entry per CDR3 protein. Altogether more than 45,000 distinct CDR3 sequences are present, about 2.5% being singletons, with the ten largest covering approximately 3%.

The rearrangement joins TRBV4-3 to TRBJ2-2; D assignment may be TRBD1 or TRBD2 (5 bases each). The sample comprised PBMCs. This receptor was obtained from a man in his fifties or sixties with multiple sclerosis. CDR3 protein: CASSQVSFTPGTRGRGAGELFF. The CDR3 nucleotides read TGCGCCAGCAGCCAAGTTTCCTTTACTCCAGGCACTCGGGGCCGGGGCGCCGGGGAGCTGTTTTTT.